This record covers a single T cell receptor beta chain. The germline CDR1 and CDR2 sequences are SGHVS and FQNEAQ. J lost 3 bases, V lost 5 bases, and 12 bases had no gene match. This CDR3 is 16 amino acids long. The data derive from a study of blood T cell repertoires in COVID-19. In the study overall: The analysed material was cDNA or gDNA that came from T cells, B-cell-depleted T cells, or PBMCs.

Per the original data handling: Estimated nucleated cell counts came from reference gene primer amplification. Sequencing used immunoSEQ multiplex PCR; TCRdb keeps in-frame clones, though not all of them. That table furnishes V, J and clone size, whereas the DNA furnished D and trimming. The sample contains a few hundred thousand clones, around 84% of which appear only once. The clonotype originates from a man in his fifties or sixties with acute or convalescent COVID-19. The V and J genes are TRBV7-8 and TRBJ2-7; 8 bases are a match to TRBD2. Sequenced: peripheral blood. CDR3 amino acids: CASSPRAAGGNYEQYF. The CDR3, as DNA: TGTGCCAGCAGCCCCAGAGCCGCGGGGGGTAACTACGAGCAGTACTTC.